This T cell receptor beta chain derives from a study of OX40 agonist ivuxolimab in advanced cancers. Study-level results: Among some nonresponders, normalized T-cell clonal expansion was also low. Antigen specificity remained undetermined for the expanded peripheral T cells. Clonal expansion was among the lowest in partial responders at 0.1-3.0 mg/kg, especially CD8+.

Details on this clone: Its target is unknown.

Method: immunoSEQ multiplex PCR; TCRdb's copy keeps in-frame clones and lacks some. This sample has roughly 67,000 clones, with 84% found just once. The V and J ends lost 6 bases and 5 bases, in that order; junction bases with no gene match: 6. The CDR3 is 13 amino acids. From germline, CDR1 is KGHSH and CDR2 LQKENI. The V call is TRBV18, the J call TRBJ2-7, with TRBD1 matching over 8 bases. The clonotype comes from an adult with an advanced solid tumor such as melanoma, head and neck, liver or kidney cancer. Here the sequenced sample was CD4+ or CD8+ T cells sorted from blood, taken in a trial of the OX40 agonist ivuxolimab. The CDR3 sequence is CASSEGQDNEQYF. The CDR3 bases are TGTGCCAGCTCGGAGGGACAGGACAACGAGCAGTACTTC.